The sequence of this T cell receptor beta chain was determined in a study of T cell clonotyping in hematopoietic cell transplantation. Background on the study: Recipients' pretransplant samples followed cytoreduction. Whole-study findings and limits: Pathologically expanded recipient clonotypes increased progressively from day 30 to day 180 as diversity fell. CD4 and CD8 repertoire contributions could not be separated without sorting.

The sample's time point: recipient sample about 28 days before transplant, after cytoreduction. Some clones are missing from TCRdb's copy, which holds only in-frame ones; the method was immunoSEQ multiplex PCR. Here the sample spans tens of thousands of clones, 95% to 97% being singletons. The CDR3 length is 17 residues. As for this clone: The antigen remains undetermined.

Sequences were derived from peripheral blood mononuclear cells, sampled before stem cell transplant. The sequence was collected from a woman aged 50 to 60 with acute myeloid leukemia. Some clones in this sample may be carry-over from other donors' samples. V and J are TRBV21-1 and TRBJ2-1; the D segment call TRBD1 is taken from the table without a DNA check. TRBV21-1 is marked as a pseudogene. This CDR3 is CASSKNRHPSSYNEQFF. CDR3 bases: TGTGCCAGCAGCAAAAATCGACATCCGAGCTCCTACAATGAGCAGTTCTTC.